This T cell receptor (beta chain) was recovered during a study of cytomegalovirus exposure and HLA in healthy donors. Broader study findings: By a later analysis, the bulk of CMV-associated TCR beta chains appeared HLA-restricted. The study recorded 150 to 200 TCR beta chains that were cytomegalovirus-associated.

Use of 60 Vbeta and 13 Jbeta primers characterized the PCR. Assay used: immunoSEQ multiplex PCR; TCRdb lists only in-frame clones, some missing. The sample carries about 190,000 clones, roughly 83% recorded once. The CDR3 has 13 amino acids. Trimming removed 4 bases at V and 6 bases at J, with 12 bases between. Germline CDR1 is LNHDA and CDR2 is SQIVND (reference sequence). This clone was counted between two and nine times. Its antigen remains unidentified. Among the donors, all were healthy bone marrow donors. At collection, donors were nominally healthy, but unrecorded immune exposures were probable. Sequencing was done on a sample of PBMCs. The V and J genes are TRBV19 and TRBJ1-1; the D gene is possibly TRBD1 (5 bases). This clonotype originated in a boy aged 5-17 years in good health and CMV-seronegative. The CDR3 bases are TGTGCCAGTAGTAATCAGGGCGGGGCTGAAGCTTTCTTT. Translation: CASSNQGGAEAFF.